This is a list of T cell receptor beta chains from one sample in a study of CD8+CD57+ T cells in acquired aplastic anemia. TCRdb used MiXCR to reprocess the reads, holding one entry per CDR3 protein. The sample lists around 500,000 distinct CDR3 sequences; over 25% were seen once. Sequences were obtained from sorted CD4+, CD8+, or CD8+CD57+ T cells (not recorded which) from PBMCs. These TCRs come from a human donor with aplastic anemia. CDR3s include the opening cysteine and the closing phenylalanine or tryptophan. The D gene is left open where the match is weak. Some rows mark clone size as missing; the rest say once, few, many or name a class of expanded clone.

D,J,size,V,CDR3,DNA
-,TRBJ1-3,few,TRBV20-1,CSARGPTSSGNTIYF,TGCAGTGCCAGGGGACCGACGAGCTCTGGAAACACCATATATTTT
TRBD2,TRBJ2-7,-,TRBV6-1,CASSGTGTNHYEQYF,TGTGCCAGCAGTGGTACCGGGACTAACCACTACGAGCAGTACTTC
TRBD2,TRBJ2-3,-,TRBV9,CASSVDGGTSTDTQYF,TGTGCCAGCAGCGTAGACGGGGGGACCAGCACAGATACGCAGTATTTT
-,TRBJ1-5,-,TRBV4-1,CASSQGKGDNRPQHF,TGCGCCAGCAGCCAAGGCAAAGGGGACAATCGGCCCCAGCATTTT
-,TRBJ1-4,-,TRBV7-9,CASSLVPDGAEKLFF,TGTGCCAGCAGCTTAGTACCGGACGGGGCTGAAAAACTGTTTTTT
-,TRBJ2-1,-,TRBV28,CASKPPASYNEQFF,TGTGCCAGCAAACCGCCAGCCTCCTACAATGAGCAGTTCTTC
-,TRBJ2-1,few,TRBV30,CAWSLGLGYNEQFF,TGTGCCTGGAGTTTGGGACTTGGCTACAATGAGCAGTTCTTC
-,TRBJ1-5,-,TRBV19,CASSIQIFSNQPQHF,TGTGCCAGTAGTATACAGATTTTCAGCAATCAGCCCCAGCATTTT
-,TRBJ2-1,-,TRBV10-3,CAISEGMEGRNEQFF,TGTGCCATCAGTGAGGGTATGGAGGGAAGAAATGAGCAGTTCTTC
TRBD2,TRBJ2-7,few,TRBV5-4,CASSSGTSGTSSYEQYF,TGTGCCAGCAGCTCCGGGACTAGCGGTACCTCCTCCTACGAGCAGTACTTC
-,TRBJ2-1,few,TRBV4-1,CASSQVSSFTDNEQFF,TGCGCCAGCAGCCAAGTATCTTCCTTTACAGACAATGAGCAGTTCTTC
-,TRBJ2-1,-,TRBV25-1,CASSRDSVSYNEQFF,TGTGCCAGCAGCCGCGACAGTGTTTCCTACAATGAGCAGTTCTTC
-,TRBJ2-1,many,TRBV19,CASSMPHGEQFF,TGTGCCAGTAGTATGCCCCACGGAGAGCAGTTCTTC
-,TRBJ2-1,many,TRBV29-1,CSILGPRVNNEQFF,TGCAGCATTTTGGGTCCTCGAGTAAACAATGAGCAGTTCTTC
-,TRBJ2-7,-,TRBV20-1,CSAIVPYEQYF,TGCAGTGCTATAGTCCCCTACGAGCAGTACTTC
-,TRBJ1-2,many,TRBV14,CASSHSNYGYTF,TGTGCCAGCAGCCACTCTAACTATGGCTACACCTTC